In this sample, the clone carrying this T cell receptor (beta chain) turned up a few times. The antigen is undetermined. The CDR3 has 15 residues. Germline values: CDR1 GTSNPN, CDR2 SVGIG (reference sequence). The V end was cut by 0 bases, the J end by 2 bases, with 13 bases between. This entry belongs to a study of beta chain features in type 1 diabetes. Study conclusions and caveats: Comparison showed that naive, central memory and Treg TCRB repertoires appeared more similar among patients than among healthy donors. VDJ junctions from patients with type 1 diabetes contained fewer insertions and more deletions.

Investigators reverse transcribed all isolated RNA, so they sequenced expressed TCRB transcripts. The assay was immunoSEQ multiplex PCR, and TCRdb's table has in-frame clones only and misses some. Of fewer than 650,000 clones in the sample, 15% to 19% were seen once. Averaging roughly 110 mL, one heparinised blood draw was given by each donor. Based on CD45RO/CCR7/CD25/CD127/CD95/CD27, CD4+ regulatory, stem cell-like memory, naive and central memory cells were sorted. The chain employs TRBV30 and TRBJ2-5; D remains unclear. Sequencing was done on a sample of naive CD4+ T cells from blood. This receptor was identified in a man aged 18 to 35 in good health. CDR3 protein: CAWSVPTLAQETQYF. DNA of the CDR3: TGTGCCTGGAGTGTCCCGACTTTGGCTCAAGAGACCCAGTACTTC.